This TCR beta chain is drawn from a study of T-cell reconstitution after alpha-beta-depleted transplantation in children. Unique molecular identifiers featured in how the TCRbeta library was prepared. Via MiXCR, TCRdb re-called the PCR reads, giving one row per CDR3 protein. The repertoire holds under 750,000 distinct CDR3 sequences, with approximately 22% as singletons. The CDR3 spans 17 residues. Germline values: CDR1 MDHEN, CDR2 SYDVKM. The ends were cut back, 6 bases at V and 4 bases at J, with 21 bases in the middle. This TCR came from a boy under three years old who had a stem cell transplant for acute myeloid leukemia, so the T cells may come from the graft donor. This specimen was PBMCs, mostly from graft donor cells, taken 360 days after TCRalphabeta/CD19-depleted stem cell transplant. The chain combines TRBV28 with TRBJ2-2, with D maybe TRBD2 (6 bases). CDR3 in amino acids: CASRTIHLAEPTGELFF. In DNA, the CDR3 is TGTGCCAGCAGGACCATCCACTTAGCGGAGCCCACCGGGGAGCTGTTTTTT.